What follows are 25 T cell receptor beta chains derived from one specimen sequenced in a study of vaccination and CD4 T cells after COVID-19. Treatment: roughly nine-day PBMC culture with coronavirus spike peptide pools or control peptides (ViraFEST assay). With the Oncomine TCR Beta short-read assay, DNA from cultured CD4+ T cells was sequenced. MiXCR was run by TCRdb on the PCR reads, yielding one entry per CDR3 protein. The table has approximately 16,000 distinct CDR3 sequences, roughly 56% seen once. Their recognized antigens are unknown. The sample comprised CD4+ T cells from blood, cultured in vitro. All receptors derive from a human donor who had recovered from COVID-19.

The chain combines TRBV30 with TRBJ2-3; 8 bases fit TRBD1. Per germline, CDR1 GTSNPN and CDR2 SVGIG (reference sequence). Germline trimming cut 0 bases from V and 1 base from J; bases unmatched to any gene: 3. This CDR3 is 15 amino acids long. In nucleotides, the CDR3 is TGTGCCTGGAGTGTACAACAGGGGGGCACAGATACGCAGTATTTT. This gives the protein CAWSVQQGGTDTQYF.

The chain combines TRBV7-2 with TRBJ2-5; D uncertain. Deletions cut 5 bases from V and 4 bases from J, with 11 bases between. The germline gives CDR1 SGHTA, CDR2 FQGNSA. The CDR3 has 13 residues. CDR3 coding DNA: TGTGCCAGCAGCCCACTCCGAGGAGAGACCCAGTACTTC. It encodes CASSPLRGETQYF. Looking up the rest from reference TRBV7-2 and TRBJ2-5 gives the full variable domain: GAGVSQSPSNKVTEKGKDVELRCDPISGHTALYWYRQSLGQGLEFLIYFQGNSAPDKSGLPSDRFSAERTGGSVSTLTIQRTQQEDSAVYLCASSPLRGETQYFGPGTRLLVL.

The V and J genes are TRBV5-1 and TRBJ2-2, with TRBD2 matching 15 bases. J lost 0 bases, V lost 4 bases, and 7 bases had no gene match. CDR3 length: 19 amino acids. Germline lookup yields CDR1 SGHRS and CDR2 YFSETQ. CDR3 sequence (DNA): TGCGCCAGCAGCCCCGGACTAGCGGGAGGGGATACGAACACCGGGGAGCTGTTTTTT. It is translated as CASSPGLAGGDTNTGELFF.

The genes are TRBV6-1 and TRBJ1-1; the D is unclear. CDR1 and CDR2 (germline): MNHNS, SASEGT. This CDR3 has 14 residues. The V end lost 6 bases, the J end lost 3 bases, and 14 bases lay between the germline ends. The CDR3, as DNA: TGTGCCAGCAGGGCTTCGGGAGGGCACACTGAAGCTTTCTTT. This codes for CASRASGGHTEAFF.

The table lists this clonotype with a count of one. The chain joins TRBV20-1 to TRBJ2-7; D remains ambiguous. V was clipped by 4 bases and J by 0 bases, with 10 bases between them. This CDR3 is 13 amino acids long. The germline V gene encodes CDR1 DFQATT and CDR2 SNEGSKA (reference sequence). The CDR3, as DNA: TGCAGTGCTATCCGAGGAAGCTCCTACGAGCAGTACTTC. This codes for CSAIRGSSYEQYF.

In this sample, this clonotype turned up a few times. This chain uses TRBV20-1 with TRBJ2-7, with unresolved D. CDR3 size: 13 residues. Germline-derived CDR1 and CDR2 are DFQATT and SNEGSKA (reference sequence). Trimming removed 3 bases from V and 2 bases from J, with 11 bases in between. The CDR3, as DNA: TGCAGTGCTAGGGTAAGCCCGACCTACGAGCAGTACTTC. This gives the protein CSARVSPTYEQYF.

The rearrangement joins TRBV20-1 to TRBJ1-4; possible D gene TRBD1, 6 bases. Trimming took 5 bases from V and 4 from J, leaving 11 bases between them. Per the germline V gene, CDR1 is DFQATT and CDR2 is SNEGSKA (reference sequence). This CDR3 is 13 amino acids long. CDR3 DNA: TGCAGTGCTCCAGACAGGTATAATGAAAAACTGTTTTTT. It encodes CSAPDRYNEKLFF.

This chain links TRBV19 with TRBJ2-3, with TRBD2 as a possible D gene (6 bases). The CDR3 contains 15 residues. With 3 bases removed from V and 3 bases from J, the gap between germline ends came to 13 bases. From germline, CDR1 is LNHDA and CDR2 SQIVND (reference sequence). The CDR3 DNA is TGTGCCAGTAGTATCGGCAATAGCGGTACAGATACGCAGTATTTT. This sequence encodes CASSIGNSGTDTQYF. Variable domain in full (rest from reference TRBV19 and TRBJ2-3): DGGITQSPKYLFRKEGQNVTLSCEQNLNHDAMYWYRQDPGQGLRLIYYSQIVNDFQKGDIAEGYSVSREKKESFPLTVTSAQKNPTAFYLCASSIGNSGTDTQYFGPGTRLTVL.

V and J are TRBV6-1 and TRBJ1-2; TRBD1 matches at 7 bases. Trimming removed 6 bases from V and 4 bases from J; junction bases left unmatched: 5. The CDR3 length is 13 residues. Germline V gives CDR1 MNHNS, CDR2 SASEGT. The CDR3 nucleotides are TGTGCCAGCAGACGACAGGGTGTCTATGGCTACACCTTC. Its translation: CASRRQGVYGYTF.

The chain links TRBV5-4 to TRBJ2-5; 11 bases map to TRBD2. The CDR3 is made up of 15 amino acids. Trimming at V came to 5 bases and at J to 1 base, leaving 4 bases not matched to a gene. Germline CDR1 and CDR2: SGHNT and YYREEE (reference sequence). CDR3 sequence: CASRSSGGSQETQYF. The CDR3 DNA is TGTGCCAGCAGATCTAGCGGGGGGTCCCAAGAGACCCAGTACTTC. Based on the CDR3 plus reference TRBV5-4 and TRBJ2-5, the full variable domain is ETGVTQSPTHLIKTRGQQVTLRCSSQSGHNTVSWYQQALGQGPQFIFQYYREEENGRGNFPPRFSGLQFPNYSSELNVNALELDDSALYLCASRSSGGSQETQYFGPGTRLLVL.

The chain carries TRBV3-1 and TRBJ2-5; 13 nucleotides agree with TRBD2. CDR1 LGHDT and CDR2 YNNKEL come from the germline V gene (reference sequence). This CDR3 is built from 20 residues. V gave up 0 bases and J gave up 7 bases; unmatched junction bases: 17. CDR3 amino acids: CASSQELGTSGMMGRGTQYF. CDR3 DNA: TGTGCCAGCAGCCAAGAGCTAGGGACTAGCGGGATGATGGGTAGGGGGACCCAGTACTTC.

The CDR3 nucleotides read TGTGCCTGGAGTGATAATATGAACACTGAAGCTTTCTTT. It codes for CAWSDNMNTEAFF. The chain uses TRBV30 and TRBJ1-1; D uncertain. Germline loops: CDR1 GTSNPN, CDR2 SVGIG (reference sequence). The CDR3 runs 13 residues. The germline V and J ends were trimmed by 1 base and 0 bases, with 6 bases remaining between them. Full variable domain (outside the CDR3, taken from reference TRBV30 and TRBJ1-1): SQTIHQWPATLVQPVGSPLSLECTVEGTSNPNLYWYRQAAGRGLQLLFYSVGIGQISSEVPQNLSASRPQDRQFILSSKKLLLSDSGFYLCAWSDNMNTEAFFGQGTRLTVV.

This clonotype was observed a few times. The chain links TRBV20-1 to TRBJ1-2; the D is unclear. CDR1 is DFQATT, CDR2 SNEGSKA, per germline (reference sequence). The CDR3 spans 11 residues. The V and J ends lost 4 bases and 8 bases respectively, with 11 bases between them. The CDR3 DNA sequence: TGCAGTGCTATTTGGAGGGAAGGCTACACCTTC. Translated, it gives CSAIWREGYTF.

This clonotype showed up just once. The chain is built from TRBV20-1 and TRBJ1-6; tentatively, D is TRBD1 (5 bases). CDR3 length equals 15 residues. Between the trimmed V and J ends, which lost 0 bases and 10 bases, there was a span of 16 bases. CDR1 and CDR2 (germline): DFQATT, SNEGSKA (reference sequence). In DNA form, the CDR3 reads TGCAGTGCTAGAGAGGGGACGACCTCGGGGTCACCCCTCCACTTT. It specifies CSAREGTTSGSPLHF.

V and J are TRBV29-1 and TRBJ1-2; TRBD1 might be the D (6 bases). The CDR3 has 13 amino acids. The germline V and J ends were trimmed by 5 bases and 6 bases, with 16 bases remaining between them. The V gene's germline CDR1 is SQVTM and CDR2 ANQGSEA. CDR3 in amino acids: CSVYRQDENGYTF. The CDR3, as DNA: TGCAGCGTTTATCGACAGGACGAGAATGGCTACACCTTC.

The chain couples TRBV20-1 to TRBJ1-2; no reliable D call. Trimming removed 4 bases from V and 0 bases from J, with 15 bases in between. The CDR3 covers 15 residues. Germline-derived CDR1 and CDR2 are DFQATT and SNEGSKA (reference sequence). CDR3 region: CSAKTAANTNYGYTF. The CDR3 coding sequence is TGCAGTGCTAAGACTGCAGCAAATACTAACTATGGCTACACCTTC.

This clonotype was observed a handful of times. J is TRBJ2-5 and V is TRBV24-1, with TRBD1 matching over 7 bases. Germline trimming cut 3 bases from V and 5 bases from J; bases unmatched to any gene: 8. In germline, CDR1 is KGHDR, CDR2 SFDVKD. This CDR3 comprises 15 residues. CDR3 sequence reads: CATSDTTGAWETQYF. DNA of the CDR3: TGTGCCACCAGTGATACCACAGGGGCGTGGGAGACCCAGTACTTC.

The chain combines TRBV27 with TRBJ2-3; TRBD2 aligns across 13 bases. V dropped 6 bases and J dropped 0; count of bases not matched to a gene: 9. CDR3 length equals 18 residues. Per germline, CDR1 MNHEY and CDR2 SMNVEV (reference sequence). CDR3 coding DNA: TGTGCCAGCAGGGCACGACTAGCGGGAGGATCTAGCACAGATACGCAGTATTTT. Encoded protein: CASRARLAGGSSTDTQYF.

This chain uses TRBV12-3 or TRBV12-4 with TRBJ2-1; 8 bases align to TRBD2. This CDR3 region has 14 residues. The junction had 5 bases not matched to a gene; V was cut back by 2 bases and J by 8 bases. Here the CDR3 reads CASSLRGGDDEQFF. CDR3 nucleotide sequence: TGTGCCAGCAGTTTACGGGGGGGTGATGATGAGCAGTTCTTC.

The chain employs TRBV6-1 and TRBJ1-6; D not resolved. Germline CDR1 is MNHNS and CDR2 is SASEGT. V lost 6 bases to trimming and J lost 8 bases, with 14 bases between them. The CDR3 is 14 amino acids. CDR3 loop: CASRRSCGDSPLHF. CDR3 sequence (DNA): TGTGCCAGCAGAAGGTCCTGCGGGGATTCACCCCTCCACTTT.

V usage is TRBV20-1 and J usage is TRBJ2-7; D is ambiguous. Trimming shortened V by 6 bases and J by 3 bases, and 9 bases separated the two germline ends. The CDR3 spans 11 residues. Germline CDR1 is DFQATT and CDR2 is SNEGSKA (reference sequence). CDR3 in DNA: TGCAGTGCACGTACCGGCTACGAGCAGTACTTC. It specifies CSARTGYEQYF.

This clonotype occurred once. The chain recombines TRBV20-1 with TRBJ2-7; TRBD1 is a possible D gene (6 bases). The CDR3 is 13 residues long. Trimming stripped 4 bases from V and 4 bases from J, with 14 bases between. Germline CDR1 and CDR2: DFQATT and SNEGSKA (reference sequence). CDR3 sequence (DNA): TGCAGTGCTACTCCGGGACAATCGTACGAGCAGTACTTC. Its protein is CSATPGQSYEQYF.

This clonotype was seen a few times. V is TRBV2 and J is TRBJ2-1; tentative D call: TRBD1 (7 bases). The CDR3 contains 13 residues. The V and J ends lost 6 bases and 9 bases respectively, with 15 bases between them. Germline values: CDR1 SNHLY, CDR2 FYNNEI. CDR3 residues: CASSTHQGGEQFF. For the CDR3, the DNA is TGTGCCAGCAGCACCCACCAGGGGGGTGAGCAGTTCTTC.

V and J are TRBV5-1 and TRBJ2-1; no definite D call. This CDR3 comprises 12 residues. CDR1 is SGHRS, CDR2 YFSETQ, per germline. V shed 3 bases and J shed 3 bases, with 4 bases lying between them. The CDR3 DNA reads TGCGCCAGCAGCTCGAACTACAATGAGCAGTTCTTC. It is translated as CASSSNYNEQFF.

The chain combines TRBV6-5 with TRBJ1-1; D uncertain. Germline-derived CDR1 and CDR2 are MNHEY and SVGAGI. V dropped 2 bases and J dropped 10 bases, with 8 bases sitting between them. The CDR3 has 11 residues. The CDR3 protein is CASSYPPTAFF. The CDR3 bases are TGTGCCAGCAGTTACCCCCCGACAGCTTTCTTT.